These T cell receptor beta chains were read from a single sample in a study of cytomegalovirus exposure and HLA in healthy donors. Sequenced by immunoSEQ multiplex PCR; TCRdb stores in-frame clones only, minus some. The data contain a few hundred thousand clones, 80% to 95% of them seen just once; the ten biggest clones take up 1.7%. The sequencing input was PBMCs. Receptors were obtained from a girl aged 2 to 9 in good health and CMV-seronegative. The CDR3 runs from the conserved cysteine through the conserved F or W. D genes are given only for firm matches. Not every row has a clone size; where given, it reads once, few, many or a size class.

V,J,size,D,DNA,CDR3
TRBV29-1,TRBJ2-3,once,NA,TGCAGCGTTGAAGCTCCAACTATCTCTAGCACAGATACGCAGTATTTT,CSVEAPTISSTDTQYF
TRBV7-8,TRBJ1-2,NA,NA,TGTGCCAGCAGCGCGGACAGCACCCCGATCTATGGCTACACCTTC,CASSADSTPIYGYTF
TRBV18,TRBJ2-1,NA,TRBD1,TGTGCCAGCTCAACCCGACGGACAGGGGAGATCGATGAGCAGTTCTTC,CASSTRRTGEIDEQFF
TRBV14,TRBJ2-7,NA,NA,TGTGCCAGCAGCGGTCGGTTGGACGAGCAGTACTTC,CASSGRLDEQYF
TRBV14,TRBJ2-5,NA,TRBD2,TGTGCCAGCAGCCAAGGGCTAGCGGGTGGCCAGGAGACCCAGTACTTC,CASSQGLAGGQETQYF
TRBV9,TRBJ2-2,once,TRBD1,TGTGCCAGCAGCCCCAGACAGGGGGCGAGCACCGGGGAGCTGTTTTTT,CASSPRQGASTGELFF
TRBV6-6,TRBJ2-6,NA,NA,TGTGCCAGCAGTCGGATCTCTGGGGCCAACGTCCTGACCTTC,CASSRISGANVLTF
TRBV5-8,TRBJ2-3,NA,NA,TGTGCCAGCAGCCTTGAACTGGGGGGAACAGATACGCAGTATTTT,CASSLELGGTDTQYF
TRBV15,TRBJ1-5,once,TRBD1,TGTGCCACTCAGGGGACAGGGGTTCAGCCCCAGCATTTT,CATQGTGVQPQHF
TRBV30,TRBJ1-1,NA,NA,TGTGCCTGGACTACAGTCATGAACACTGAAGCTTTCTTT,CAWTTVMNTEAFF
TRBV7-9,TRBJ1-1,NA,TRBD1,TGTGCCAGCAGCTTCGAGGGGGCGGGTACTGAAGCTTTCTTT,CASSFEGAGTEAFF
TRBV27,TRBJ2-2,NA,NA,TGTGCCAGCAGTTTGAGGTGGGCCGGGGAGCTGTTTTTT,CASSLRWAGELFF
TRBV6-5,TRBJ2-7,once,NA,TGTGCCAGCAAAGCCGGCTACGAGCAGTACTTC,CASKAGYEQYF
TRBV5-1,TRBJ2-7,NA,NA,TGCGCCAGCAGCTTTTATGGAGGGTCAGAGTACGAGCAGTACTTC,CASSFYGGSEYEQYF
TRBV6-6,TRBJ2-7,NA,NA,TGTGCCAGCAGTTACAATCGGGAGATGACCTACGAGCAGTACTTC,CASSYNREMTYEQYF
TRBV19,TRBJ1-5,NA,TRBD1,TGTGCCAGTAGTATCCCGGGACAGGGGCCGCCGGAAGGCAATCAGCCCCAGCATTTT,CASSIPGQGPPEGNQPQHF
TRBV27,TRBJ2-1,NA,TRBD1,TGTGCCAGCAACTCGCGACGTGACAGGGGGTCTAGTGAGCAGTTCTTC,CASNSRRDRGSSEQFF
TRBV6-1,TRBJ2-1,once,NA,TGTGCCAGCAGTGACCCAAGGGGTTCCTACAATGAGCAGTTCTTC,CASSDPRGSYNEQFF
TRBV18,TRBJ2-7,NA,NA,TGTGCCAGCTCACTTGGACAGACCTACGAGCAGTACTTC,CASSLGQTYEQYF
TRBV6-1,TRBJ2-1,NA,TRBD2,TGTGCCAGCATGATAGCGGGACACTACAATGAGCAGTTCTTC,CASMIAGHYNEQFF
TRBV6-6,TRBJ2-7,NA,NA,TGTGCCAGCAGCTACGAAGGGGCTTACGAGCAGTACTTC,CASSYEGAYEQYF
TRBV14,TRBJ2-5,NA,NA,TGTGCCAGCAGCCGAGCGAATCGGGAGACCCAGTACTTC,CASSRANRETQYF